This is a list of T cell receptor beta chains from one sample in a study of blood T cell repertoires in COVID-19. The assay was immunoSEQ multiplex PCR, and TCRdb's table has in-frame clones only and misses some. The profile covers about 300,000 clones, with 85% to 90% appearing a single time and about 6% taken by the ten largest. Input material: peripheral blood. The receptors were sampled from a woman between 45 and 60 years old with COVID-19, enrolled during active disease. Both conserved end residues are part of each CDR3. Each record gives: V gene, J gene, D gene, clone size, CDR3 protein, CDR3 DNA. D genes are given only for firm matches. The listing skips clone size in some rows; elsewhere it reads once, few, many or a size class.

TRBV18	TRBJ1-1	TRBD1	NA	CASSPNRTGFRTEAFF	TGTGCCAGCTCACCTAATAGGACAGGGTTTAGGACTGAAGCTTTCTTT
TRBV19	TRBJ1-5	NA	NA	CASWQNSNQPQHF	TGTGCCAGTTGGCAGAATAGCAATCAGCCCCAGCATTTT
TRBV29-1	TRBJ2-7	TRBD1	NA	CSAARQGDYEQYF	TGCAGCGCCGCTCGACAGGGGGATTACGAGCAGTACTTC
TRBV19	TRBJ2-7	TRBD1	NA	CASSIGGQGAREQYF	TGTGCCAGTAGTATAGGAGGGCAGGGGGCGCGTGAGCAGTACTTC
TRBV11-2	TRBJ2-3	TRBD2	NA	CASIRGLAGGGDTQYF	TGTGCCAGCATCCGAGGACTAGCGGGTGGCGGGGATACGCAGTATTTT
TRBV4-1	TRBJ1-5	TRBD1	NA	CASSQHDRGGNQPQHF	TGCGCCAGCAGCCAACATGACAGGGGTGGCAATCAGCCCCAGCATTTT
TRBV21-1	TRBJ2-1	NA	NA	CPIGASGSDEQFF	TGTCCTATAGGGGCTAGCGGGAGCGATGAGCAGTTCTTC
TRBV20-1	TRBJ1-4	NA	NA	CSARGSDRLFF	TGCAGTGCTAGAGGAAGCGATCGGCTGTTTTTT
TRBV6-5	TRBJ1-2	TRBD1	NA	CASRKPGGGVHGYTF	TGTGCCAGCAGGAAACCAGGGGGCGGCGTGCATGGCTACACCTTC
TRBV7-9	TRBJ2-2	TRBD2	few	CASSLFVLGLASSTGELFF	TGTGCCAGCAGCTTATTCGTCCTGGGACTAGCGAGTAGTACCGGGGAGCTGTTTTTT
TRBV20-1	TRBJ2-1	NA	NA	CSARGEREQFF	TGCAGTGCTAGAGGAGAGAGGGAGCAGTTCTTC
TRBV5-1	TRBJ2-3	TRBD2	NA	CASSTDGLAGDTQYF	TGCGCCAGCAGCACGGACGGACTAGCGGGAGATACGCAGTATTTT
TRBV6-5	TRBJ2-2	NA	NA	CASTPQRSNTGELFF	TGTGCCAGCACCCCCCAGCGGTCGAACACCGGGGAGCTGTTTTTT
TRBV30	TRBJ2-1	TRBD2	NA	CAWSFLAGNSYNEQFF	TGTGCCTGGAGTTTCCTAGCGGGAAACTCCTACAATGAGCAGTTCTTC
TRBV24-1	TRBJ2-3	NA	NA	CATSDSGDPTDTQYF	TGTGCCACCAGTGACTCGGGGGACCCCACAGATACGCAGTATTTT
TRBV2	TRBJ2-1	TRBD1	NA	CASSGDRGLYNEQFF	TGTGCCAGCAGTGGGGACAGGGGGCTCTACAATGAGCAGTTCTTC
TRBV29-1	TRBJ1-2	NA	NA	CSGGSGGGYTF	TGCAGCGGGGGGTCGGGGGGCGGCTACACCTTC
TRBV6-5	TRBJ2-3	TRBD1	NA	CASSGTGANTQYF	TGTGCCAGCAGCGGGACAGGGGCGAATACGCAGTATTTT
TRBV11-2	TRBJ2-4	TRBD1	NA	CASSLEDRAGIAKNIQYF	TGTGCCAGCAGCTTAGAAGACAGGGCAGGGATAGCCAAAAACATTCAGTACTTC
TRBV7-2	TRBJ1-5	NA	NA	CAVTQGGDPRQPQHF	TGTGCGGTCACACAAGGGGGGGATCCGCGTCAGCCCCAGCATTTT
TRBV2	TRBJ2-1	TRBD2	NA	CASKSRSGRENEQFF	TGTGCCAGCAAAAGTCGAAGCGGGAGGGAGAATGAGCAGTTCTTC
TRBV27	TRBJ2-2	NA	once	CASSLVSGGTGELFF	TGTGCCAGCAGTTTGGTCAGCGGAGGAACCGGGGAGCTGTTTTTT
TRBV7-3	TRBJ2-3	TRBD2	NA	CASSPKAGTRDTQYF	TGTGCCAGCAGCCCAAAAGCGGGAACAAGAGATACGCAGTATTTT
TRBV3-1/TRBV3-2	TRBJ1-5	NA	few	CASSQARGNNQPQHF	TGTGCCAGCAGCCAAGCTCGAGGGAACAATCAGCCCCAGCATTTT
TRBV9	TRBJ2-4	NA	NA	CASSVGHWPDFAKNIQYF	TGTGCCAGCAGCGTAGGCCACTGGCCGGACTTTGCCAAAAACATTCAGTACTTC
TRBV30	TRBJ1-2	NA	once	CAWSASGIHYGYTF	TGTGCCTGGAGTGCCTCCGGGATCCACTATGGCTACACCTTC
TRBV2	TRBJ2-7	TRBD2	NA	CASSAQLAGVHEQYF	TGTGCCAGCAGTGCTCAACTAGCGGGAGTTCACGAGCAGTACTTC
TRBV2	TRBJ2-2	NA	NA	CASSDWGLGAGELFF	TGTGCCAGCAGTGATTGGGGGCTGGGGGCCGGGGAGCTGTTTTTT
TRBV2	TRBJ2-1	NA	NA	CASSERGGRDHIYNEQFF	TGTGCCAGCAGTGAAAGGGGTGGGCGGGACCACATCTACAATGAGCAGTTCTTC
TRBV10-1	TRBJ2-2	TRBD1	NA	CASSEGTGGKGGELFF	TGCGCCAGCAGTGAAGGGACAGGGGGAAAAGGCGGGGAGCTGTTTTTT
TRBV11-2	TRBJ2-3	TRBD2	NA	CASRDIPASGRKPHTQYF	TGTGCCAGCAGAGATATCCCGGCTAGCGGGAGGAAGCCCCATACGCAGTATTTT
TRBV19	TRBJ2-7	TRBD2	NA	CASSPPGTSGRSSYEQYF	TGTGCCAGTAGTCCCCCCGGGACTAGCGGTAGGAGCTCCTACGAGCAGTACTTC
TRBV20-1	TRBJ2-1	TRBD2	NA	CSAPLAAEQFF	TGCAGTGCGCCACTAGCGGCTGAGCAGTTCTTC
TRBV29-1	TRBJ2-7	NA	NA	CSVVGGVEQYF	TGCAGCGTTGTAGGAGGAGTCGAGCAGTACTTC
TRBV7-9	TRBJ2-7	TRBD2	once	CASSLVRTSGEQYF	TGTGCCAGCAGCTTAGTCCGAACTAGCGGAGAGCAGTACTTC
TRBV5-1	TRBJ1-4	NA	NA	CASSLRLDEKLFF	TGCGCCAGCAGCCTGCGTCTCGATGAAAAACTGTTTTTT